The text below deals with one T cell receptor (beta chain). The method was immunoSEQ multiplex PCR; TCRdb's version includes in-frame clones alone and lacks a portion of them. This sample carries under 150,000 clones, roughly nine tenths of them seen once, and the ten largest clones take roughly 10%. The sample comes from a study of control samples from healthy donors and cancer patients. The V end lost 0 bases, the J end lost 6 bases, and 14 bases lay between the germline ends. Germline values: CDR1 LGHDT, CDR2 YNNKEL (reference sequence). This CDR3 comprises 16 residues. The sequenced sample was blood. The TCR was taken from a woman in her thirties in good health. The V gene is TRBV3-1 (or the pseudogene TRBV3-2), the J gene TRBJ2-2; D is uncertain. The CDR3 is CASSQEAGTVAGELFF. The CDR3 coding sequence is TGTGCCAGCAGCCAAGAGGCAGGAACAGTCGCCGGGGAGCTGTTTTTT.